Below, 3 T cell receptor beta chains from the same sample are listed, as sequenced in a study of regulatory T cells in long-lasting Graves disease listed by TCRdb under 2021. The meaning of the sample's time point label: newly diagnosed GD, antithyroid drugs for less than 3 months. RNA was extracted from PBMCs in TRIzol for both TCR sequencing and RNA sequencing. To prepare the library, multiplex PCR was applied. The run used an Illumina HiSeq 4000. CDR3 regions were amplified by Arm-PCR with iRepertoire HTBI primers to construct TCR beta libraries. In TCRdb, the public reads were trimmed at Q25 with fastp and aligned with MiXCR, with productive beta chains retained. Every distinct CDR3 protein forms one entry, paired with its most common genes and DNA. In this sample the table shows 550,000 to 700,000 distinct CDR3 sequences, about 15% of which occur a single time. 12% of the sample lies in the top ten.

The sample also formed part of further work on T cells in Graves' hyperthyroidism and ophthalmopathy.

The source was peripheral blood mononuclear cells (PBMCs), collected at new diagnosis, from a patient treated with antithyroid drugs. The receptor set was obtained from a man aged 18 to 30 with Graves disease. Donor details come from another sample of the same person, matched by shared clones.

The table lists this clonotype with many counts. The DNA of the CDR3 is TGCGCCAGCAGCTTGGGTCCCGGGGGCAGGAACGAGCAGTACTTC. Translated, it gives CASSLGPGGRNEQYF. The chain employs TRBV5-1 and TRBJ2-7; D tentatively reads TRBD1 or TRBD2 (6 bases each). The CDR3 runs to 15 residues. The V gene lost 0 bases and the J gene lost 5 bases, with 15 bases spanning the gap. Germline-derived CDR1 and CDR2 are SGHRS and YFSETQ. The full variable domain, in which reference TRBV5-1 and TRBJ2-7 provide the parts outside the CDR3, is KAGVTQTPRYLIKTRGQQVTLSCSPISGHRSVSWYQQTPGQGLQFLFEYFSETQRNKGNFPGRFSGRQFSNSRSEMNVSTLELGDSALYLCASSLGPGGRNEQYFGPGTRLTVT.

This clonotype was counted a few times. The V and J genes are TRBV3-1 and TRBJ2-7; possible D gene TRBD2, 6 bases. The CDR3 has 14 amino acids. Germline loops: CDR1 LGHDT, CDR2 YNNKEL (reference sequence). Trimming cost V 4 bases and J 3 bases, with 13 bases left between them. CDR3 region: CASSRGTGLYEQYF. The DNA for the CDR3 is TGTGCCAGCAGCCGAGGGACGGGACTCTACGAGCAGTACTTC.

Ten or more counts support this clonotype. The gene calls are TRBV7-6 and TRBJ1-1; D gene uncertain. This CDR3 is built from 14 residues. Germline loops: CDR1 SGHVS, CDR2 FNYEAQ. The V end was cut by 1 base, the J end by 1 base, with 7 bases between. CDR3 residues: CASSLEPGNTEAFF. CDR3 in DNA: TGTGCCAGCAGCTTAGAGCCAGGGAACACTGAAGCTTTCTTT.